Listed below are T cell receptor beta chains from one sample, sequenced in a study of early T cells in non-severe SARS-CoV-2 infection. TCRdb recomputed calls from the 5' RACE reads with MiXCR, one row per CDR3 protein. Here the sample spans about 64,000 distinct CDR3 sequences, roughly 18% being singletons. The sequenced sample was whole blood, obtained at baseline. The origin of the receptors is an adult who was a healthcare worker with PCR-confirmed SARS-CoV-2 infection or an uninfected control (not recorded which). CDR3s include the opening cysteine and the closing phenylalanine or tryptophan. The D gene is left open where the match is weak. Clone size is given for some rows only: seen once, a few or many times, or a class if the clone is expanded.

J gene | clone size | V gene | D gene | CDR3 DNA | CDR3 protein
TRBJ2-1 | NA | TRBV7-8 | TRBD2 | TGTGCCAGCAGCTTAGTGACTAGCGGGGGGGCAATTCATGAGCAGTTCTTC | CASSLVTSGGAIHEQFF
TRBJ2-7 | few | TRBV5-1 | NA | TGCGCCAGCAGCGTGAAGGGACCGCTCAACGAGCAGTACTTC | CASSVKGPLNEQYF
TRBJ2-1 | few | TRBV12-5 | NA | TGTGCTAGTGGTTTGGTAGTTGGACAGCAGTACAATGAGCAGTTCTTC | CASGLVVGQQYNEQFF
TRBJ2-2 | many | TRBV29-1 | NA | TGCAGCGTAGGGACGGGGAACACCGGGGAGCTGTTTTTT | CSVGTGNTGELFF
TRBJ2-1 | NA | TRBV2 | TRBD2 | TGTGCCAGCAGTGAAGCGTCGGGACTAGCGGGAATAGTCGATCACTACAATGAGCAGTTCTTC | CASSEASGLAGIVDHYNEQFF
TRBJ1-1 | NA | TRBV7-9 | NA | TGTGCCAGCAGCTTAGGGGGAGTACAGGGCACTGAAGCTTTCTTT | CASSLGGVQGTEAFF
TRBJ1-2 | few | TRBV5-1 | NA | TGCGCCAGCAGCTTGGGTCAGGGGAACTATGGCTACACCTTC | CASSLGQGNYGYTF
TRBJ1-2 | few | TRBV10-3 | TRBD1 | TGTGCCATCAGTGTAGGGGACAGGGGATATGGCTACACCTTC | CAISVGDRGYGYTF
TRBJ1-1 | NA | TRBV6-5 | TRBD1 | TGTGCCAGCGGCTGGGACAGGGCTGAAGCTTTCTTT | CASGWDRAEAFF
TRBJ1-1 | NA | TRBV7-2 | NA | TGTGCCAGCAGCCGTTCGGGCAGGGCTACCACTGAAGCTTTCTTT | CASSRSGRATTEAFF
TRBJ2-3 | NA | TRBV7-2 | NA | TGTGCCAGCAGCTTTAGGATCCGGGATACAGATACGCAGTATTTT | CASSFRIRDTDTQYF
TRBJ2-1 | few | TRBV20-1 | TRBD2 | TGCAGTGCTAGAGGGGGCACTAGCGGGAGGGCCAATGAGCAGTTCTTC | CSARGGTSGRANEQFF
TRBJ2-7 | NA | TRBV20-1 | NA | TGCAGTGCTAGTGTTAGATCAGTTAGCTTCTACGAGCAGTACTTC | CSASVRSVSFYEQYF
TRBJ1-5 | NA | TRBV5-1 | NA | TGCGCCAGCAGCTTGGCCCCGGGAGGCAATCAGCCCCAGCATTTT | CASSLAPGGNQPQHF
TRBJ1-6 | NA | TRBV18 | NA | TGTGCCAGCTCACCACCAGGGAATGATTCACCCCTCCACTTT | CASSPPGNDSPLHF
TRBJ1-2 | NA | TRBV18 | NA | TGTGCCAGCTCACCACCGACAGTTAACTATGGCTACACCTTC | CASSPPTVNYGYTF
TRBJ1-2 | NA | TRBV10-3 | TRBD1 | TGTGCCATGACAGGGGGCTATGGCTACACCTTC | CAMTGGYGYTF
TRBJ1-5 | few | TRBV12-5 | NA | TGTGCTAGTGGGGGGAACACTCAGCCCCAGCATTTT | CASGGNTQPQHF
TRBJ2-7 | NA | TRBV6-6 | NA | TGTGCCAGCAAAATAAACAGGGAGCTAGAGCAGTACTTC | CASKINRELEQYF
TRBJ1-1 | few | TRBV5-4 | TRBD1 | TGTGCCAGCAGCTTGGGGGGGACAGATAAGAACACTGAAGCTTTCTTT | CASSLGGTDKNTEAFF
TRBJ2-1 | NA | TRBV6-2/TRBV6-3 | TRBD2 | TGTGCCAGCAGCCATCCTAGCGGGAGTAAGTTCTTC | CASSHPSGSKFF
TRBJ1-6 | NA | TRBV7-2 | TRBD1 | TGTGCCAGCAGCGTGCCGACAGGGCCGGGTTCACCCCTCCACTTT | CASSVPTGPGSPLHF
TRBJ2-2 | NA | TRBV2 | NA | TGTGCCAGCAGTGAGGCAGCCCCGGGCACCGGGGAGCTGTTTTTT | CASSEAAPGTGELFF
TRBJ2-1 | few | TRBV19 | TRBD1 | TGTGCCAGTAGTACACAGGGGTTTAACTACAATGAGCAGTTCTTC | CASSTQGFNYNEQFF
TRBJ2-2 | NA | TRBV3-1 | TRBD1 | TGTGCCAGCAGCCTCGGGACAGTGAACACCGGGGAGCTGTTTTTT | CASSLGTVNTGELFF
TRBJ1-2 | NA | TRBV4-2 | NA | TGTGCCAGCAGCCAAGACGCAGGGTCCCCTGGCTACACCTTC | CASSQDAGSPGYTF
TRBJ2-1 | few | TRBV9 | NA | TGTGCCAGCAGCGTGTACGCCTTCAATGAGCAGTTCTTC | CASSVYAFNEQFF
TRBJ2-7 | few | TRBV7-8 | TRBD2 | TGTGCCAGCAGCCCCTCGGGGGGGGTGACCTCCTACGTGCAGTACTTC | CASSPSGGVTSYVQYF
TRBJ2-3 | few | TRBV18 | TRBD1 | TGTGCCAGCTCACCTTCGGACAGGAGGTACACAGATACGCAGTATTTT | CASSPSDRRYTDTQYF
TRBJ2-7 | NA | TRBV11-2 | NA | TGTGCCAGCAGCTTCGATGGGGAGCAGTACTTC | CASSFDGEQYF
TRBJ1-2 | many | TRBV6-5 | TRBD1 | TGTGCCAGCAGTTACCGGGACAGGAACTATGGCTACACCTTC | CASSYRDRNYGYTF
TRBJ2-1 | many | TRBV9 | TRBD1 | TGTGCCAGCAGCGAGTGGGGGACAGGGTTTAACGATGAGCAGTTCTTC | CASSEWGTGFNDEQFF
TRBJ2-7 | few | TRBV20-1 | NA | TGCAGTGCTGCTCGGGACCGCTCCTACGAGCAGTACTTC | CSAARDRSYEQYF
TRBJ2-3 | NA | TRBV20-1 | TRBD2 | TGCAGTGCTAGAAGTACTAGCGGGGGCCCCTCTACGCGCACAGATACGCAGTATTTT | CSARSTSGGPSTRTDTQYF
TRBJ2-1 | NA | TRBV10-3 | TRBD2 | TGTGCCATCAGTGAGTCGAGTCTAGCGGGATTGGATGAGCAGTTCTTC | CAISESSLAGLDEQFF
TRBJ2-3 | many | TRBV14 | NA | TGTGCCAGCAGCCGAGGGGCCGATACGCAGTATTTT | CASSRGADTQYF
TRBJ2-3 | NA | TRBV9 | NA | TGTGCCAGCAGCCTACCCAGGAGTCAGAGGGAGTTAGATACGCAGTATTTT | CASSLPRSQRELDTQYF
TRBJ2-3 | NA | TRBV10-3 | TRBD1 | TGTGCCATCAGTCCCGACCACGACAGGGAAACTGGAGATACGCAGTATTTT | CAISPDHDRETGDTQYF
TRBJ2-5 | few | TRBV10-3 | TRBD2 | TGTGCCATCAGGGCCGGGACTAGCGAAGAGACCCAGTACTTC | CAIRAGTSEETQYF
TRBJ2-1 | NA | TRBV13 | TRBD1 | TGTGCCAGCAACCACAGGGGCTATCAAGATGAGCAGTTCTTC | CASNHRGYQDEQFF
TRBJ1-5 | NA | TRBV4-3 | NA | TGCGCCAGCAGCCAAGATCGTCTGGTAAGGGATGCACAGCCCCAGCATTTT | CASSQDRLVRDAQPQHF
TRBJ2-3 | NA | TRBV30 | NA | TGTGCCTGGCAGTCCCTAGCCCGTAGCACAGATACGCAGTATTTT | CAWQSLARSTDTQYF
TRBJ2-1 | NA | TRBV12-5 | TRBD2 | TGTGCTAGTGGTTCCGTAGCGGGGCCGGTCATGGATGAGCAGTTCTTC | CASGSVAGPVMDEQFF